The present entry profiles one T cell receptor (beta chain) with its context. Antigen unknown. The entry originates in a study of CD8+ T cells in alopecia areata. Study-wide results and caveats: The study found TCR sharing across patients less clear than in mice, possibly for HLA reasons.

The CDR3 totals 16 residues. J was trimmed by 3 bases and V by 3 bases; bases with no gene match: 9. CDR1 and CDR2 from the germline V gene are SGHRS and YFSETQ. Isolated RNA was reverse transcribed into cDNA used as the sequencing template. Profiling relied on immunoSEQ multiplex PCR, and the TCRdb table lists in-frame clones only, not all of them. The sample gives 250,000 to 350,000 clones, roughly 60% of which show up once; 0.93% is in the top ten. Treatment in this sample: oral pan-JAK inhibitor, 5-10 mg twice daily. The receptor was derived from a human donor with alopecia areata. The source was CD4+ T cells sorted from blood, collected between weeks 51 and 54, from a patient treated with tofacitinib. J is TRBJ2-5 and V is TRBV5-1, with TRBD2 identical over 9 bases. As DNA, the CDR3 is TGCGCCAGCAGCTCCAAGCGGGGGGATCTTGAAGAGACCCAGTACTTC. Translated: CASSSKRGDLEETQYF.